This TCR beta chain was sequenced in a study of control samples from healthy donors and cancer patients. The CDR3 is 15 amino acids. The germline V gene encodes CDR1 GTSNPN and CDR2 SVGIG (reference sequence). V was clipped by 4 bases and J by 6 bases; unmatched bases: 12. Method: immunoSEQ multiplex PCR; TCRdb's copy keeps in-frame clones and lacks some. The sample has about 130,000 clones, around nine tenths seen once. Sequencing input: blood. The chain joins TRBV30 to TRBJ2-7, with 10 bases fitting TRBD1. This TCR was sampled from a man in his fifties or sixties in good health. CDR3 in amino acids: CAWISRDRGVREQYF. DNA of the CDR3: TGTGCCTGGATAAGCCGGGACAGGGGAGTGCGCGAGCAGTACTTC.